The clone carrying this TCR beta chain has just one count. Its antigen is currently unknown. Germline values: CDR1 SGHVS, CDR2 FQNEAQ. This CDR3 region has 15 residues. V gave up 7 bases and J gave up 0 bases; unmatched junction bases: 7. This sample is part of a study of radiotherapy plus CTLA-4 blockade in lung cancer. Sequencing used immunoSEQ multiplex PCR; TCRdb keeps in-frame clones, though not all of them. The table records about 72,000 clones, about four fifths of them present only once. Study findings and constraints: TCR clones of tumor origin grew in blood after radiotherapy plus ipilimumab.

This material consisted of peripheral blood, taken from a patient treated with radiotherapy plus ipilimumab. The chain uses TRBV7-8 and TRBJ1-1, with 8 nucleotides matching TRBD1. This sequence originates from a human donor with non-small cell lung cancer who had a partial response to radiotherapy plus ipilimumab. Here the CDR3 reads CASNRQGQMNTEAFF. The DNA for the CDR3 is TGTGCCAGCAACCGACAGGGGCAAATGAACACTGAAGCTTTCTTT. Supplemented by reference TRBV7-8 and TRBJ1-1, the full variable domain reads GAGVSQSPRYKVAKRGQDVALRCDPISGHVSLFWYQQALGQGPEFLTYFQNEAQLDKSGLPSDRFFAERPEGSVSTLKIQRTQQEDSAVYLCASNRQGQMNTEAFFGQGTRLTVV.